This TCR beta chain was profiled in a study of vaccination and CD4 T cells after COVID-19. Study at large: Convalescent patients, SARS-CoV-2 positive by nasal swab PCR, comprised fewer than ten mild cases and one severe case. Stimulation of cells relied on overlapping spike peptides derived from SARS-CoV-2, HCoV-NL63, HCoV-OC43 and HCoV-229E.

This clonotype has more than one count but fewer than ten. As yet, its antigen is unknown. The sample's treatment: roughly 10-day PBMC culture with coronavirus spike peptide pools or control peptides (ViraFEST assay). ViraFEST relied on peptide pools to expand antigen-specific T cells; the TCRs were sequenced afterward. Millions of PBMCs went into each well for culture with 7.5 to 10 IU/ml IL-2 and 10 ug/ml peptide pools. Cultured CD4+ T cell DNA underwent sequencing with the Oncomine TCR Beta short-read assay. TCRdb re-called the PCR reads with MiXCR, one entry per CDR3 protein. This sample has about 19,000 distinct CDR3 sequences, with approximately 40% found just once. The origin of this receptor is a human donor who had recovered from COVID-19. The sequencing used CD4+ T cells from blood, cultured in vitro, collected after SARS-CoV-2 vaccination.

CDR3 DNA sequence: TGTGCCAGCAGTTACGACAGCTTTGGAAACACCATATATTTT. Encoded protein: CASSYDSFGNTIYF. This chain joins TRBV6-5 and TRBJ1-3; TRBD1 is a possible D gene (5 bases). Trimming took off 2 bases at V and 3 bases at J, with 8 bases between the two ends. The CDR3 is 14 amino acids. Germline V gene data show CDR1 as MNHEY and CDR2 as SVGAGI.